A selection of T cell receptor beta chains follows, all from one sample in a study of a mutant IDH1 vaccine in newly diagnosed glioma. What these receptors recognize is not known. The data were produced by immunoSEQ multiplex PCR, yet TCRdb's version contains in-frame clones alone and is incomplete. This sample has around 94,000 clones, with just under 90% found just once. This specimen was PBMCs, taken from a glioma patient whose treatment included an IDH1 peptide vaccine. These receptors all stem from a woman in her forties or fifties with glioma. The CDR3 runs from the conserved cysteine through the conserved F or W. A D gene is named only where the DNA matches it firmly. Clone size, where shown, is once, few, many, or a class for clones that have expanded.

cdr3_nt: TGCGCCAGCAGCTTGGACAGGGTAACAGATACGCAGTATTTT; cdr3_aa: CASSLDRVTDTQYF; clone_size: .; j_call: TRBJ2-3; cdr3_length: 14; d_call: .; v_call: TRBV5-1
cdr3_nt: TGCAGCGTTGACCCGGGGCTAGCGGGAGTAAATGAATGCTACGAGCAGTACTTC; cdr3_aa: CSVDPGLAGVNECYEQYF; clone_size: .; j_call: TRBJ2-7; cdr3_length: 18; d_call: TRBD2; v_call: TRBV29-1
cdr3_nt: TGTGCCAGCAGTTCCTTGCGTAATCGGCCCCAGCATTTT; cdr3_aa: CASSSLRNRPQHF; clone_size: .; j_call: TRBJ1-5; cdr3_length: 13; d_call: .; v_call: TRBV6-5
cdr3_nt: TGTGCCAGCAGCCAAAGGGGACGGAGGAACACTGAAGCTTTCTTT; cdr3_aa: CASSQRGRRNTEAFF; clone_size: .; j_call: TRBJ1-1; cdr3_length: 15; d_call: .; v_call: TRBV28
cdr3_nt: TGCGCCAGCCTATTAGAACAGGGCTCTGGAAACACCATATATTTT; cdr3_aa: CASLLEQGSGNTIYF; clone_size: .; j_call: TRBJ1-3; cdr3_length: 15; d_call: .; v_call: TRBV10-1
cdr3_nt: TGTGCCAGCAGGATGAGAGCCCAAGAGACCCAGTACTTC; cdr3_aa: CASRMRAQETQYF; clone_size: .; j_call: TRBJ2-5; cdr3_length: 13; d_call: .; v_call: TRBV28
cdr3_nt: TGTGCCAGCAGCCCAAAGTTGGGCGAGACCGGGGAGCTGTTTTTT; cdr3_aa: CASSPKLGETGELFF; clone_size: once; j_call: TRBJ2-2; cdr3_length: 15; d_call: .; v_call: TRBV7-3
cdr3_nt: TGCGCCAGCAGCCAGGAAATTTTGAGCAATCAGCCCCAGCATTTT; cdr3_aa: CASSQEILSNQPQHF; clone_size: .; j_call: TRBJ1-5; cdr3_length: 15; d_call: .; v_call: TRBV4-1
cdr3_nt: TGTGCCAGCAGCTTCCCAGGGGGAGGAGAAAAACTGTTTTTT; cdr3_aa: CASSFPGGGEKLFF; clone_size: .; j_call: TRBJ1-4; cdr3_length: 14; d_call: TRBD1; v_call: TRBV7-9
cdr3_nt: TGTGCCAGCAGTTTATCTGAAGGATTGGGCGCTTTCTTT; cdr3_aa: CASSLSEGLGAFF; clone_size: .; j_call: TRBJ1-1; cdr3_length: 13; d_call: .; v_call: TRBV27
cdr3_nt: TGTGCCACCCTTACGCACCTTTCTACAGATACGCAGTATTTT; cdr3_aa: CATLTHLSTDTQYF; clone_size: .; j_call: TRBJ2-3; cdr3_length: 14; d_call: .; v_call: TRBV6-6
cdr3_nt: TGTGCCAGCAGCCTTACGCGGGGTCCTTTCCTCTCTGGGGCCAACGTCCTGACTTTC; cdr3_aa: CASSLTRGPFLSGANVLTF; clone_size: .; j_call: TRBJ2-6; cdr3_length: 19; d_call: .; v_call: TRBV7-9
cdr3_nt: TGTGCTAGTGGTTTGGTTTTAGGACAGGGGAAAAACGAGCAGTACTTC; cdr3_aa: CASGLVLGQGKNEQYF; clone_size: .; j_call: TRBJ2-7; cdr3_length: 16; d_call: TRBD1; v_call: TRBV12-5
cdr3_nt: TGTGCCAGCAGCGCCGGGACTCTATACAATGAGCAGTTCTTC; cdr3_aa: CASSAGTLYNEQFF; clone_size: .; j_call: TRBJ2-1; cdr3_length: 14; d_call: .; v_call: TRBV5-6
cdr3_nt: TGTGCCAGCAGCTTGGGGGTCTCCACAGGCACTGAAGCTTTCTTT; cdr3_aa: CASSLGVSTGTEAFF; clone_size: once; j_call: TRBJ1-1; cdr3_length: 15; d_call: .; v_call: TRBV5-6
cdr3_nt: TGTGCCAGCAGCCCACGGAATGAGCAGTTCTTC; cdr3_aa: CASSPRNEQFF; clone_size: .; j_call: TRBJ2-1; cdr3_length: 11; d_call: .; v_call: TRBV7-9
cdr3_nt: TGTGCCAGCAGCAAACAGGGGAGTCATTCACCCCTCCACTTT; cdr3_aa: CASSKQGSHSPLHF; clone_size: few; j_call: TRBJ1-6; cdr3_length: 14; d_call: TRBD1; v_call: TRBV11-2
cdr3_nt: TGTGCCAGCAGTGAAAACAGAATCCAAGAGACCCAGTACTTC; cdr3_aa: CASSENRIQETQYF; clone_size: .; j_call: TRBJ2-5; cdr3_length: 14; d_call: .; v_call: TRBV6-1
cdr3_nt: TGTGCCAGCAGCGGGACTAGCGGGAGGGCCGGGTCCAATGAGCAGTTCTTC; cdr3_aa: CASSGTSGRAGSNEQFF; clone_size: once; j_call: TRBJ2-1; cdr3_length: 17; d_call: TRBD2; v_call: TRBV2
cdr3_nt: TGTGCCAGCAGCCCCCGGGACAGTGGTTATAATTCACCCCTCCACTTT; cdr3_aa: CASSPRDSGYNSPLHF; clone_size: .; j_call: TRBJ1-6; cdr3_length: 16; d_call: TRBD1; v_call: TRBV5-6
cdr3_nt: TGTGCCAGCTCACCATCGGCGAGCTCTGGAAACACCATATATTTT; cdr3_aa: CASSPSASSGNTIYF; clone_size: .; j_call: TRBJ1-3; cdr3_length: 15; d_call: .; v_call: TRBV18
cdr3_nt: TGCGCCAGCAGTGTATCACAAACCGGGGAGCTGTTTTTT; cdr3_aa: CASSVSQTGELFF; clone_size: .; j_call: TRBJ2-2; cdr3_length: 13; d_call: .; v_call: TRBV10-1
cdr3_nt: TGTGCCAGCAGCTCAGGACAGGGGAGGACTGAAGCTTTCTTT; cdr3_aa: CASSSGQGRTEAFF; clone_size: once; j_call: TRBJ1-1; cdr3_length: 14; d_call: TRBD1; v_call: TRBV7-2
cdr3_nt: TGTGCCTGGAGTGCATCATCCGACCTTAGCAATCAGCCCCAGCATTTT; cdr3_aa: CAWSASSDLSNQPQHF; clone_size: once; j_call: TRBJ1-5; cdr3_length: 16; d_call: .; v_call: TRBV30
cdr3_nt: TGTGCCAGCAGTCCACGGGGGGAGGCCGAGCAGTACTTC; cdr3_aa: CASSPRGEAEQYF; clone_size: .; j_call: TRBJ2-7; cdr3_length: 13; d_call: TRBD2; v_call: TRBV25-1
cdr3_nt: TGTGCCAGCAGCTTATGGACAGCTTACGAGCAGTACTTC; cdr3_aa: CASSLWTAYEQYF; clone_size: .; j_call: TRBJ2-7; cdr3_length: 13; d_call: .; v_call: TRBV11-2
cdr3_nt: TGTGCCAGCAGCCTCGGGACAGGGGGCTACGAGCAGTACTTC; cdr3_aa: CASSLGTGGYEQYF; clone_size: .; j_call: TRBJ2-7; cdr3_length: 14; d_call: TRBD1; v_call: TRBV9